Below are 6 T cell receptor beta chains sequenced from a single sample in a study of T cells expressing NK-cell markers. TCRdb re-called the 5' RACE reads and catalogs CDR3 proteins one per entry, DNA excluded. The table for this sample gives about 430,000 distinct CDR3 sequences. Sequencing was performed on blood T cells: a sorted CD56 or NKG2C T cell subset, CD4+ or CD8+ T cells, or bulk PBMC T cells (not recorded which). The receptors were gathered from a woman aged 45-59 years in good health.

The rearrangement uses TRBV7-3 and TRBJ2-1; the TRBD2 assignment by TCRdb is unverifiable without DNA. CDR3 length: 13 residues. Germline V lookup: CDR1 SGHTA, CDR2 FQGTGA. This CDR3 is CASSRAGANEQFF.

The chain links TRBV12-3 or TRBV12-4 to TRBJ1-6. The CDR3 extends over 17 amino acids. The CDR3 loop reads CASSFVHTSSYNSPLHF.

The rearrangement uses TRBV29-1 and TRBJ2-3; without DNA, the TCRdb call of TRBD1 cannot be checked. The CDR3 spans 15 residues. CDR1 is SQVTM, CDR2 ANQGSEA, per germline. CDR3 loop: CSGLEGGRGTDTQYF.

The rearrangement links TRBV11-2 to TRBJ2-1; TCRdb's D gene call, TRBD1, goes unchecked for lack of DNA. The CDR3 length is 17 residues. Germline CDR1 SGHAT, CDR2 FQNNGV. The CDR3 sequence is CASSLGRGRSLINEQFF.

The chain has TRBV2 and TRBJ2-1; TCRdb outputs TRBD1, but without DNA this stays unchecked. The CDR3 is made up of 13 amino acids. The germline V gene encodes CDR1 SNHLY and CDR2 FYNNEI. The CDR3 here is CASTRGDYNEQFF.

The chain couples TRBV11-3 to TRBJ2-2. Per the germline V gene, CDR1 is SGHNT and CDR2 is YENEEA. The CDR3 loop spans 13 amino acids. The CDR3 region is CASSSDGAGELFF. The variable domain in full, completed from reference TRBV11-3 and TRBJ2-2, reads EAGVVQSPRYKIIEKKQPVAFWCNPISGHNTLYWYLQNLGQGPELLIRYENEEAVDDSQLPKDRFSAERLKGVDSTLKIQPAELGDSAVYLCASSSDGAGELFFGEGSRLTVL.